The 11 T cell receptor beta chains below all came from one sample that was sequenced in a study of Ad26.COV2.S vaccination and SARS-CoV-2 variants. Treatment denoted: some 20 received Ad26.COV2.S at low or high dose, single or two shots; about 5 received placebo; per-sample allocation not given. Specimen acquisition occurred on day 63 following the initial vaccine or placebo injection. Here immunoSEQ multiplex PCR was the method, and the copy in TCRdb shows in-frame clones only, minus some. The sample holds some 420,000 clones, roughly 90% seen once. The sample consisted of peripheral blood, taken in a trial of Ad26.COV2.S vaccine versus placebo. The receptor source for this set is a person aged 18-60 years who received the Ad26.COV2.S COVID-19 vaccine or a placebo.

This clone was recorded once. The chain employs TRBV19 and TRBJ1-1; weak D call: TRBD1 (5 bases). The CDR3 sequence is 15 residues long. Germline V gene data show CDR1 as LNHDA and CDR2 as SQIVND (reference sequence). V lost 5 bases to trimming and J lost 1 base, with 14 bases between them. The CDR3 DNA sequence: TGTGCCAGTAGTGACGACCAGGGAGGGAACACTGAAGCTTTCTTT. Translating gives CASSDDQGGNTEAFF. Full variable domain (missing parts from reference TRBV19 and TRBJ1-1): DGGITQSPKYLFRKEGQNVTLSCEQNLNHDAMYWYRQDPGQGLRLIYYSQIVNDFQKGDIAEGYSVSREKKESFPLTVTSAQKNPTAFYLCASSDDQGGNTEAFFGQGTRLTVV.

The rearrangement links TRBV13 to TRBJ1-4, with D maybe TRBD1 (5 bases). This CDR3 has 17 amino acids. Germline-derived CDR1 and CDR2 are PRHDT and FYEKMQ (reference sequence). The V end was cut by 5 bases, the J end by 8 bases, with 24 bases between. DNA of the CDR3: TGTGCCAGCAGCCGGGGGGGAGAAGTGGGTTCCAACGAAAAACTGTTTTTT. Encoded protein: CASSRGGEVGSNEKLFF.

The gene calls are TRBV2 and TRBJ2-7; 12 bases line up with TRBD2. Germline CDR1 reads SNHLY; CDR2 reads FYNNEI. The CDR3 length is 16 residues. V lost 4 bases and J lost 0; bases outside the gene matches: 4. CDR3 in amino acids: CASSAPTSGGSYEQYF. DNA for the CDR3: TGTGCCAGCAGTGCCCCGACTAGCGGGGGCTCCTACGAGCAGTACTTC.

The CDR3 loop is CASSLRLDRNEQYF. CDR3 coding DNA: TGCGCCAGCAGCCTGAGACTCGACCGGAACGAGCAGTACTTC. The chain couples TRBV5-1 to TRBJ2-7; no clear D. This CDR3 has 14 residues. CDR1 and CDR2 (germline): SGHRS, YFSETQ. The V end was cut by 4 bases, the J end by 5 bases, with 16 bases between.

The genes are TRBV9 and TRBJ1-2; 9 positions match TRBD1. With V trimmed by 3 bases and J by 5 bases, 8 bases remained unmatched. The CDR3 totals 15 residues. Germline assignment: CDR1 SGDLS and CDR2 YYNGEE. CDR3 nucleotides: TGTGCCAGCAGCGCCGCGGGACAGGGCATGTATGGCTACACCTTC. As protein: CASSAAGQGMYGYTF. Filled out from reference TRBV9 and TRBJ1-2, the complete variable domain reads DSGVTQTPKHLITATGQRVTLRCSPRSGDLSVYWYQQSLDQGLQFLIQYYNGEERAKGNILERFSAQQFPDLHSELNLSSLELGDSALYFCASSAAGQGMYGYTFGSGTRLTVV.

This rearrangement joins TRBV7-9 to TRBJ2-3; TRBD2 matches 7 bases. The CDR3 loop spans 17 amino acids. V lost 2 bases and J lost 4; bases outside the gene matches: 12. CDR1 SEHNR and CDR2 FQNEAQ come from the germline V gene (reference sequence). Written as DNA, the CDR3 is TGTGCCAGCAGCTTATCTGCTAGCGGACCCCTTCCAGATACGCAGTATTTT. Translating gives CASSLSASGPLPDTQYF.

The chain is built from TRBV23-1 and TRBJ1-2, with D perhaps matching TRBD1 (5 bases). TRBV23-1 is treated as an ORF (open reading frame) with a function not yet certain. CDR3 length: 13 residues. Trimming shortened V by 2 bases and J by 6 bases, and 10 bases separated the two germline ends. The CDR3 DNA reads as TGCGCCAGCAGTCAAAGTTTGGGGCATGGCTACACCTTC. Protein: CASSQSLGHGYTF.

This rearrangement joins TRBV11-2 to TRBJ1-4; 9 bases line up with TRBD1. The CDR3 contains 15 residues. The germline gives CDR1 SGHAT, CDR2 FQNNGV. V lost 5 bases, J lost 7 bases, and 8 bases stayed unmatched. The CDR3 here is CASSTWTGEGEKLFF. The CDR3 region has the DNA TGTGCCAGCAGCACCTGGACAGGGGAAGGTGAAAAACTGTTTTTT.

The J gene is TRBJ2-7, the V gene TRBV5-4, with D perhaps TRBD1 (7 bases). Trimming took 4 bases from V and 7 from J, leaving 21 bases between them. The CDR3 is 15 amino acids. Germline V gene data show CDR1 as SGHNT and CDR2 as YYREEE (reference sequence). Here the CDR3 reads CASSGGTVRVGEQYF. CDR3 in DNA: TGTGCCAGCAGCGGAGGGACAGTTCGAGTGGGGGAGCAGTACTTC.

This clone appeared once. The chain is built from TRBV9 and TRBJ2-1; TRBD2 might be the D (6 bases). Germline V gene data show CDR1 as SGDLS and CDR2 as YYNGEE. V gave up 4 bases and J gave up 6 bases, with 20 bases separating them. The CDR3 totals 16 residues. The CDR3 reads CASSPRGDLTPNEQFF. The CDR3 DNA reads TGTGCCAGCAGCCCCCGTGGGGACTTGACCCCCAATGAGCAGTTCTTC.

This clone was recorded only once. This chain connects TRBV11-3 to TRBJ2-1; TRBD1 or TRBD2 may be the D gene (6 bases each). Germline CDR1 reads SGHNT; CDR2 reads YENEEA. Trimming removed 2 bases at V and 0 bases at J, with 17 bases between. The CDR3 totals 18 residues. CDR3 coding DNA: TGTGCCAGCAGCTTACTCCCCCCGGGGGCTAGCTCCTACAATGAGCAGTTCTTC. This sequence encodes CASSLLPPGASSYNEQFF.